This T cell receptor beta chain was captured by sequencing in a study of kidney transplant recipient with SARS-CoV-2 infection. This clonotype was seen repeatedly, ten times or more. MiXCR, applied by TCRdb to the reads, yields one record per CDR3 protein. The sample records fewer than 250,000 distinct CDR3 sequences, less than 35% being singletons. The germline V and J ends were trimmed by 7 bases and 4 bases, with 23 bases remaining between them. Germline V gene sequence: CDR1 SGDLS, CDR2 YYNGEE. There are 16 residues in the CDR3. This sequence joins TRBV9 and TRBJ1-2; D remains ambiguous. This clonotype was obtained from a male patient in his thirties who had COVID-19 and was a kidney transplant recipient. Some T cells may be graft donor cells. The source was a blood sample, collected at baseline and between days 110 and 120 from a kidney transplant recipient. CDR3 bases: TGTGCCAGCCTTAAGGCGTACTCAAGAAAGACCTATGGCTACACCTTC. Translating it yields CASLKAYSRKTYGYTF.